The 7 T cell receptor beta chains in this list originate from one sample, sequenced in a study of cytomegalovirus exposure and HLA in healthy donors. In the PCR, 60 Vbeta and 13 Jbeta primers were used. Sequencing used immunoSEQ multiplex PCR; TCRdb keeps in-frame clones, though not all of them. The table shows 150,000 to 200,000 clones, with 80% occurring only once. The sequencing input was PBMCs. The receptors originated from a woman aged 45-65 years in good health and CMV-seropositive.

The genes are TRBV19 and TRBJ1-4; D is possibly TRBD1 (5 bases). Germline loops: CDR1 LNHDA, CDR2 SQIVND (reference sequence). There are 16 residues in the CDR3. V was clipped by 6 bases and J by 0 bases, with 14 bases between them. This chain's CDR3 is CASRSVGDPTNEKLFF. The CDR3 DNA reads as TGTGCCAGTAGATCCGTAGGGGATCCAACTAATGAAAAACTGTTTTTT.

The chain is built from TRBV25-1 and TRBJ1-6; D is ambiguous. The V gene lost 4 bases and the J gene lost 0 bases, with 7 bases spanning the gap. This CDR3 is built from 15 residues. Germline V lookup: CDR1 MGHDK, CDR2 SYGVNS. The CDR3 region has the DNA TGTGCCAGCAGTGCTGCGGGCTCCTATAATTCACCCCTCCACTTT. It codes for CASSAAGSYNSPLHF.

The gene calls are TRBV2 and TRBJ1-5; D is possibly TRBD1 (5 bases). The V end lost 6 bases, the J end lost 3 bases, and 24 bases lay between the germline ends. The CDR3 covers 18 residues. Germline CDR1 and CDR2: SNHLY and FYNNEI. In nucleotides, the CDR3 is TGTGCCAGCAGCGGTAGATTAGGGCAGACAGTGGTCAATCAGCCCCAGCATTTT. Its translation: CASSGRLGQTVVNQPQHF. Full variable domain (missing parts from reference TRBV2 and TRBJ1-5): EPEVTQTPSHQVTQMGQEVILRCVPISNHLYFYWYRQILGQKVEFLVSFYNNEISEKSEIFDDQFSVERPDGSNFTLKIRSTKLEDSAMYFCASSGRLGQTVVNQPQHFGDGTRLSIL.

The chain recombines TRBV18 with TRBJ2-2; the D is unclear. From germline, CDR1 is KGHSH and CDR2 LQKENI. The CDR3 is made up of 13 amino acids. The V gene lost 8 bases and the J gene lost 1 base, with 8 bases spanning the gap. CDR3 nucleotide sequence: TGTGCCAGCGCCTACAGGAACACCGGGGAGCTGTTTTTT. Encoded protein: CASAYRNTGELFF. The full variable domain, in which reference TRBV18 and TRBJ2-2 provide the parts outside the CDR3, is NAGVMQNPRHLVRRRGQEARLRCSPMKGHSHVYWYRQLPEEGLKFMVYLQKENIIDESGMPKERFSAEFPKEGPSILRIQQVVRGDSAAYFCASAYRNTGELFFGEGSRLTVL.

This clone was found a few times. V is TRBV6-4 and J is TRBJ1-1; the D gene is possibly TRBD1 (5 bases). The V gene's germline CDR1 is MRHNA and CDR2 SNTAGT. V lost 9 bases and J lost 3, with 17 bases in between. There are 14 residues in the CDR3. The CDR3 spells CARHAQGGDTEAFF. The CDR3 nucleotides read TGTGCCAGACATGCTCAGGGAGGGGACACTGAAGCTTTCTTT.

The rearrangement joins TRBV27 to TRBJ1-2; a possible D gene is TRBD1 (5 bases). The CDR3 consists of 13 residues. V shed 3 bases and J shed 4 bases, with 9 bases lying between them. CDR1 and CDR2 from the germline V gene are MNHEY and SMNVEV (reference sequence). As DNA, the CDR3 is TGTGCCAGCAGTTTGGGGGGGAGCTATGGCTACACCTTC. It is translated as CASSLGGSYGYTF.

The J gene is TRBJ2-5, the V gene TRBV25-1, with 7 bases fitting TRBD1. CDR1 is MGHDK, CDR2 SYGVNS, per germline. Losses at the gene ends were 2 bases for V and 5 bases for J; bases not matched to a gene: 2. The CDR3 covers 13 residues. This chain's CDR3 is CASSERGRETQYF. The CDR3 DNA follows: TGTGCCAGCAGTGAAAGGGGGCGGGAGACCCAGTACTTC.